What follows describes a single TCR beta chain. Antigen unknown. This sample is drawn from a study of T cell clones after liver transplantation. Study in general: Until 12-24 months post-transplant, subjects got standard immunosuppression and no induction. Draws occurred before transplant, before withdrawal, and after complete or failed withdrawal. Findings of the study overall: Compared with third party-reactive sequences, donor-reactive ones declined more, independent of withdrawal success.

Sequenced by immunoSEQ multiplex PCR; TCRdb stores in-frame clones only, minus some. This table has fewer than 110,000 clones, about 88% appearing once. Source: CD4+ T cells from blood, taken 47 months after liver transplant. This receptor was obtained from a human patient who received a liver transplant. The graft donor may have given rise to some T cells.

In DNA, the CDR3 is TGTGCCAGCAGCTTAGCTGTGCAGGCTGAGCAGTTCTTC. It encodes CASSLAVQAEQFF. This chain connects TRBV7-2 to TRBJ2-1; D gene ambiguous. The CDR3 is made up of 13 amino acids. The V gene lost 0 bases and the J gene lost 9 bases, with 9 bases spanning the gap. CDR1 and CDR2 (germline): SGHTA, FQGNSA.